This record covers a single T cell receptor (beta chain). What it recognizes is unknown. This sample was taken from a study of vaccination effects on CD4 cells after COVID-19. Across the study: Post-vaccine draws lagged the second dose by a median of 72 days. IL-2 at 10 IU/ml and peptides at 7.5 to 10 ug/ml were added to cultured PBMC, fewer than 2.5 million per well.

Between the trimmed V and J ends, which lost 0 bases and 4 bases, there was a span of 7 bases. Germline CDR1 and CDR2: WSHSY and SAAADI. There are 14 residues in the CDR3. The culture ran for approximately 10 days before CD4+ T cells were isolated. Every participant took two doses of the BNT162b2 or mRNA-1273 vaccine. Nucleocapsid antibody tests were negative, and the vaccine recipients had no prior SARS-CoV-2 infection. Assay: immunoSEQ multiplex PCR; the TCRdb copy retains only in-frame clones and omits some. The profile shows around 69,000 clones, around 85% of them singletons. The study's findings and limits: At late timepoints after vaccination, vaccine- and infection-induced clones shrank markedly.

The source was CD4+ T cells from PBMCs cultured without peptide, collected after COVID-19 vaccination. The sequence derives from a human donor who received a COVID-19 vaccine. The chain recombines TRBV10-2 with TRBJ1-5; D ambiguous. CDR3 loop: CASSESEVNQPQHF. The CDR3 DNA is TGCGCCAGCAGTGAGTCGGAGGTTAATCAGCCCCAGCATTTT.